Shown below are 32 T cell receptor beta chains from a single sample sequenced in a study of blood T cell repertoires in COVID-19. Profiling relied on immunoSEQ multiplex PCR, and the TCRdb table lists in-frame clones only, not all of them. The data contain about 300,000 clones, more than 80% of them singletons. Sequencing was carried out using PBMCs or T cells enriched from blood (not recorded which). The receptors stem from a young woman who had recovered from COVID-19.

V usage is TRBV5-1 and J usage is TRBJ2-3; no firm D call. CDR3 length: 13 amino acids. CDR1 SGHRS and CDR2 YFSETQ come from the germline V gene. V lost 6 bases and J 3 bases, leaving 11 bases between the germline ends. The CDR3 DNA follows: TGCGCCAGCACCTCATACCAGACAGATACGCAGTATTTT. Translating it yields CASTSYQTDTQYF.

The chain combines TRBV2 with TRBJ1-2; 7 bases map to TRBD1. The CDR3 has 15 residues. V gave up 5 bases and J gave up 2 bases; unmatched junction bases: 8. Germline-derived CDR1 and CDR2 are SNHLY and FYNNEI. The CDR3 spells CASSKRWTGNYGYTF. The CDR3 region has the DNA TGTGCCAGCAGTAAACGGTGGACAGGCAACTATGGCTACACCTTC.

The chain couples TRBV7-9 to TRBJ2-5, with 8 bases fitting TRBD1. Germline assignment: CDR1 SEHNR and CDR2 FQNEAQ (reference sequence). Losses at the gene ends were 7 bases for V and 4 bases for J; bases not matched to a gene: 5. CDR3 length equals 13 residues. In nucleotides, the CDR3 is TGTGCCAGCATCAGGACAGGGACAGAGACCCAGTACTTC. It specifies CASIRTGTETQYF.

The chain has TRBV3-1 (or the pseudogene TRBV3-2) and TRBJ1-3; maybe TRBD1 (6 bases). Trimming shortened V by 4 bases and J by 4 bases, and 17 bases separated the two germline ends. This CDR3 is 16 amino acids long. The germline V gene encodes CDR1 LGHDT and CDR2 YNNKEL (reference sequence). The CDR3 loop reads CASSLTGQSAGNTIYF. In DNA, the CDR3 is TGTGCCAGCAGCCTAACGGGACAATCAGCGGGAAACACCATATATTTT.

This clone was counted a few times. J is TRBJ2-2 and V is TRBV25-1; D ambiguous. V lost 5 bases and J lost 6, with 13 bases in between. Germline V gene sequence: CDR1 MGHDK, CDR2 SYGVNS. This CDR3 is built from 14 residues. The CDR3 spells CASSSYTPAGELFF. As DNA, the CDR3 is TGTGCCAGCAGTTCATACACGCCCGCCGGGGAGCTGTTTTTT.

The CDR3 reads CASSEKGTGVGYTF. CDR3 in DNA: TGTGCCAGCAGCGAGAAGGGGACAGGGGTTGGCTACACCTTC. The rearrangement uses TRBV25-1 and TRBJ1-2, with TRBD1 identical over 10 bases. The length of the CDR3 is 14 residues. The trim removed 6 bases at V and 7 bases at J, leaving 8 bases unmatched. Germline-derived CDR1 and CDR2 are MGHDK and SYGVNS.

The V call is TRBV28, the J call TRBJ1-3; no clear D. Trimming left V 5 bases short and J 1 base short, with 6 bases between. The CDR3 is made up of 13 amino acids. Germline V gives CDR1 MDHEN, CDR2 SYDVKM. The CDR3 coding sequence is TGTGCCAGCAGTCGGGGTTCTGGAAACACCATATATTTT. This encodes CASSRGSGNTIYF.

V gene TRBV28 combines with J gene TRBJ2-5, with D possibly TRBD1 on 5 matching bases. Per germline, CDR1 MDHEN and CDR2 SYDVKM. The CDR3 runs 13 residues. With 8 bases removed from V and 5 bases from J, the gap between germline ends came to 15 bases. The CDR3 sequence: CASSSTGWETQYF. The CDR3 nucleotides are TGTGCCAGCTCCTCTACAGGTTGGGAGACCCAGTACTTC.

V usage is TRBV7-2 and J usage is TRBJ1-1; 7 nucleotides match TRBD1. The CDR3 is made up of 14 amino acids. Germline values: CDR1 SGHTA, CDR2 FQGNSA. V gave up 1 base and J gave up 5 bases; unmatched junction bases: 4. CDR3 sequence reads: CASSLGDSRTEAFF. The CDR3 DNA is TGTGCCAGCAGCTTAGGGGACAGTAGGACTGAAGCTTTCTTT.

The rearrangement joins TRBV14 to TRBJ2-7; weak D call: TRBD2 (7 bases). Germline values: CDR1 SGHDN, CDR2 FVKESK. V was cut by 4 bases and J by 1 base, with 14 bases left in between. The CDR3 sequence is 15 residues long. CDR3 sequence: CASSLKGGVSYEQYF. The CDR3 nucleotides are TGTGCCAGCAGCCTTAAGGGGGGGGTATCCTACGAGCAGTACTTC.

This chain's CDR3 is CASSQGVYYEQYF. CDR3 coding DNA: TGTGCCAGCAGTCAAGGGGTTTACTACGAGCAGTACTTC. The gene calls are TRBV7-2 and TRBJ2-7; tentative D call: TRBD1 (5 bases). Trimming took 6 bases from V and 3 from J, leaving 12 bases between them. Germline loops: CDR1 SGHTA, CDR2 FQGNSA. The CDR3 extends over 13 amino acids.

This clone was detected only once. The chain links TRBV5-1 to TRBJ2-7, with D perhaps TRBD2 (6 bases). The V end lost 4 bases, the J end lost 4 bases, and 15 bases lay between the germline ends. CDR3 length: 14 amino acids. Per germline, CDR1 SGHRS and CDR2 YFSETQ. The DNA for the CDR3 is TGCGCCAGCAGCCCAAGCCGACTAGATTACGAGCAGTACTTC. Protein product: CASSPSRLDYEQYF. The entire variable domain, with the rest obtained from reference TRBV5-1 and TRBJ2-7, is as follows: KAGVTQTPRYLIKTRGQQVTLSCSPISGHRSVSWYQQTPGQGLQFLFEYFSETQRNKGNFPGRFSGRQFSNSRSEMNVSTLELGDSALYLCASSPSRLDYEQYFGPGTRLTVT.

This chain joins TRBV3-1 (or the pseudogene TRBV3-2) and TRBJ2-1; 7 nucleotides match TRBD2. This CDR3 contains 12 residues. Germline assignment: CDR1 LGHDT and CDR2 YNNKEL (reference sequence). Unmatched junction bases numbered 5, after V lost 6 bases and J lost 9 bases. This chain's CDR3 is CASRGGYGEQFF. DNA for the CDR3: TGTGCCAGCAGGGGAGGGTACGGTGAGCAGTTCTTC.

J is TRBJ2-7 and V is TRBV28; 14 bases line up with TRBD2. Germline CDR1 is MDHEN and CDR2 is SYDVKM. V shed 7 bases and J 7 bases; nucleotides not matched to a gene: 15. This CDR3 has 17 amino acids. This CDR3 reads CASTPTSGRAVLWEQYF. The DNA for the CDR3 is TGTGCCAGCACCCCGACTAGCGGGAGGGCCGTTTTGTGGGAGCAGTACTTC.

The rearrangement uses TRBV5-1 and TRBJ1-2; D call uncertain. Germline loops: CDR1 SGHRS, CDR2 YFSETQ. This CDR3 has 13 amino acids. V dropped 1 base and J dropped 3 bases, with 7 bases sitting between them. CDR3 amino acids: CASSLRADYGYTF. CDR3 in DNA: TGCGCCAGCAGCTTGAGAGCCGACTATGGCTACACCTTC.

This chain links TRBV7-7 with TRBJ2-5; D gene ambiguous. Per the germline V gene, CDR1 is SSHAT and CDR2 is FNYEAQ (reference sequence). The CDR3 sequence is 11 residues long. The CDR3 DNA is TGTGCAGTAGAGGCCCCAGAGACCCAGTACTTC. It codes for CAVEAPETQYF. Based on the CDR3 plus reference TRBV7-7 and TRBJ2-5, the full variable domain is GAGVSQSPRYKVTKRGQDVTLRCDPISSHATLYWYQQALGQGPEFLTYFNYEAQPDKSGLPSDRFSAERPEGSISTLTIQRTEQRDSAMYRCAVEAPETQYFGPGTRLLVL.

The CDR3 region is CASSFGGETQYF. In DNA form, the CDR3 reads TGTGCCAGCAGCTTCGGGGGAGAGACCCAGTACTTC. The genes are TRBV11-3 and TRBJ2-5, with D possibly being TRBD2 (6 bases). The V end lost 3 bases, the J end lost 4 bases, and 6 bases lay between the germline ends. The CDR3 extends over 12 amino acids. Germline assignment: CDR1 SGHNT and CDR2 YENEEA.

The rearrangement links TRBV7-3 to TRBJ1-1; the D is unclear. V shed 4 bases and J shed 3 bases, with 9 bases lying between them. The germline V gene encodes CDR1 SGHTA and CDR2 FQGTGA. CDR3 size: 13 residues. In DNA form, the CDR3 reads TGTGCCAGCAGCTCACAGAGGGACACTGAAGCTTTCTTT. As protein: CASSSQRDTEAFF.

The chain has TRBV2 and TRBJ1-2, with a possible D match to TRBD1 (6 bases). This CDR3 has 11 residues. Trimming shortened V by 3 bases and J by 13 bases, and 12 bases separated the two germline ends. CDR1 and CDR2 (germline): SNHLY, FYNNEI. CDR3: CASSEDSKSTF. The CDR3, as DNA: TGTGCCAGCAGTGAGGACAGCAAAAGCACCTTC. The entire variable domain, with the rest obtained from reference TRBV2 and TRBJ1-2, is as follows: EPEVTQTPSHQVTQMGQEVILRCVPISNHLYFYWYRQILGQKVEFLVSFYNNEISEKSEIFDDQFSVERPDGSNFTLKIRSTKLEDSAMYFCASSEDSKSTFGSGTRLTVV.

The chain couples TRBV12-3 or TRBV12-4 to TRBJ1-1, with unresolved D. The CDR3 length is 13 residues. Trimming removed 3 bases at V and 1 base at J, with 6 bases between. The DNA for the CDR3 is TGTGCCAGCAGTTTTACAGCGAACACTGAAGCTTTCTTT. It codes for CASSFTANTEAFF.

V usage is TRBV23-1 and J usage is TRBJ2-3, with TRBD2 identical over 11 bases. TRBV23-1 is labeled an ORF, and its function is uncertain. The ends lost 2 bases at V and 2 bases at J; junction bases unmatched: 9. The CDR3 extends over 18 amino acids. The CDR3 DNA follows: TGCGCCAGCAGTCAACTCCTCCGGACTAGCGGGTACACAGATACGCAGTATTTT. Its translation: CASSQLLRTSGYTDTQYF.

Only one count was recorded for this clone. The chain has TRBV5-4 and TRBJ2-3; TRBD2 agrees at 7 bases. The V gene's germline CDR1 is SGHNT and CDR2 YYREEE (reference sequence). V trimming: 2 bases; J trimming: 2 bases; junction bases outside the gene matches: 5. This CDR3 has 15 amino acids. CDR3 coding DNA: TGTGCCAGCAGCTTTTCCGGGACTAACACAGATACGCAGTATTTT. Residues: CASSFSGTNTDTQYF.

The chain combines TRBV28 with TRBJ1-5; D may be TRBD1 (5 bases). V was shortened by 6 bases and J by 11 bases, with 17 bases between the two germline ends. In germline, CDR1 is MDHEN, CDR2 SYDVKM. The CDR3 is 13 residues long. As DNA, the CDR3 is TGTGCCAGCAGCCAGACAGACTTGATGACCCAGCATTTT. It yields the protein CASSQTDLMTQHF.

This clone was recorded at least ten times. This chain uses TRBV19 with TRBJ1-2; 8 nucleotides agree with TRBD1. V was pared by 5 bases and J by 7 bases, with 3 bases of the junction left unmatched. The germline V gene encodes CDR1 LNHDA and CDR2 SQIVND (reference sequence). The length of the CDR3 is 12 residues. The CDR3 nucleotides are TGTGCCAGTAGTGGGACAGGTCGTGGCTACACCTTC. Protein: CASSGTGRGYTF.

The CDR3 coding sequence is TGCGCCAGCAGCCAAGATGGGAACAGGGGAGATGATACGCAGTATTTT. It encodes CASSQDGNRGDDTQYF. V usage is TRBV4-3 and J usage is TRBJ2-3, with 7 bases lining up with TRBD1. Germline CDR1 and CDR2: LGHNA and YSLEER. There are 16 residues in the CDR3. V dropped 0 bases and J dropped 6; count of bases not matched to a gene: 9.

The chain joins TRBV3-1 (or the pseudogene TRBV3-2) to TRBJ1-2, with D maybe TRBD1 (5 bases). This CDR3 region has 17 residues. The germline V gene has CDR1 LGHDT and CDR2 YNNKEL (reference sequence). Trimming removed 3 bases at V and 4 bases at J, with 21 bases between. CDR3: CASSHFPGLSGGYGYTF. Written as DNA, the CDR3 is TGTGCCAGCAGCCACTTTCCGGGACTCAGCGGTGGCTATGGCTACACCTTC.

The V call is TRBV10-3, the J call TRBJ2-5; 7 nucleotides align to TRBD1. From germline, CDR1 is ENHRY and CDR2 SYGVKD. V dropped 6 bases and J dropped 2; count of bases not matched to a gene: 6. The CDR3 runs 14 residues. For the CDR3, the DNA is TGTGCCATCAGGGTAGGACAGGAACAAGAGACCCAGTACTTC. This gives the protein CAIRVGQEQETQYF.

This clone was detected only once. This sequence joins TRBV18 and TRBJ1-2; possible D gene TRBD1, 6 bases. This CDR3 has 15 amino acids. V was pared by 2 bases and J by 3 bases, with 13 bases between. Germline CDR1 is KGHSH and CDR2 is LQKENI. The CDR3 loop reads CASSPVLGGDYGYTF. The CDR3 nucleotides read TGTGCCAGCTCACCAGTCTTAGGGGGGGACTATGGCTACACCTTC.

CDR3 coding DNA: TGTGCCACCAGCAGAGTGGCAGGGGGGTACAATGAGCAGTTCTTC. Amino acid sequence: CATSRVAGGYNEQFF. This chain joins TRBV15 and TRBJ2-1, with D tentatively TRBD1 (7 bases). This CDR3 has 15 residues. V gave up 1 base and J gave up 4 bases, with 11 bases separating them. Germline CDR1 and CDR2: LNHNV and YYDKDF (reference sequence).

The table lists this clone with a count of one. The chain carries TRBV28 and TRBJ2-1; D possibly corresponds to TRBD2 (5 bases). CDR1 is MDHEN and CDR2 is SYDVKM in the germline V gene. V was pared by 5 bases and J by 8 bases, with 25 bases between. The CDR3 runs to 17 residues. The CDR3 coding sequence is TGTGCCAGCAGTCCCCCGGGATTTTCCGCAATTTCCGATGAGCAGTTCTTC. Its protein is CASSPPGFSAISDEQFF.

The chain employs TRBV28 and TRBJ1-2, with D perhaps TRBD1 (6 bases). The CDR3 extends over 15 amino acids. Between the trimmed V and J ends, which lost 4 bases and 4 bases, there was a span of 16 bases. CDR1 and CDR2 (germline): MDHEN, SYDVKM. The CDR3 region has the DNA TGTGCCAGCAGTTCCCTGTCAGGGGCGGCCTATGGCTACACCTTC. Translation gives CASSSLSGAAYGYTF.

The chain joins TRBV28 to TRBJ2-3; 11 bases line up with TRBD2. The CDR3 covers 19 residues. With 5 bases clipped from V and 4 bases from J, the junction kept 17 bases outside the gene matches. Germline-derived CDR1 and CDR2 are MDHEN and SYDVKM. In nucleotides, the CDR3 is TGTGCCAGCAGTCACCGGGACTCACCGGGACTAGCGGTTCCAGATACGCAGTATTTT. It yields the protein CASSHRDSPGLAVPDTQYF.